This TCR beta chain was found in a study of shared clonotypes between healthy human individuals. Study-level results: A generally larger estimated richness was seen in naive subsets than in memory subsets.

To note about this clone: The antigen is unknown.

Germline CDR1 MNHEY, CDR2 SVGAGI. The trim removed 4 bases at V and 7 bases at J, leaving 4 bases unmatched. The CDR3 is 13 amino acids. Profiling relied on immunoSEQ multiplex PCR, and the TCRdb table lists in-frame clones only, not all of them. The sample has about 690,000 clones; around 91% are singletons. The sample taken for sequencing was memory CD8+ T cells from PBMCs. Subset denoted: CD45RO+ cells pooled with CCR7-negative TemRA cells. The sequence derives from a young man in good health. Some clones in this sample may be carry-over from other donors' samples. The rearrangement joins TRBV6-5 to TRBJ1-2; 9 bases agree with TRBD1. This chain's CDR3 is CASSFGQGRGYTF. As DNA, the CDR3 is TGTGCCAGCAGTTTCGGACAGGGGCGTGGCTACACCTTC.